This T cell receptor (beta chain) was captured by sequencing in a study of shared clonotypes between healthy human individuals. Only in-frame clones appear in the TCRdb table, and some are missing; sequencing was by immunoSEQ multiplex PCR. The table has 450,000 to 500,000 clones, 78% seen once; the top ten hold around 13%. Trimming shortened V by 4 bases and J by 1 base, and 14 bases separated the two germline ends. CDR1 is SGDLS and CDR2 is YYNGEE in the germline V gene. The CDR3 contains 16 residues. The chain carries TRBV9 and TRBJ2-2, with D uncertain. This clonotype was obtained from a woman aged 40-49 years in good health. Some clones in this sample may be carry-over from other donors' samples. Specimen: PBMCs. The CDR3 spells CASSLRGLENTGELFF. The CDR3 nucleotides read TGTGCCAGCAGCCTCAGAGGTCTAGAGAACACCGGGGAGCTGTTTTTT. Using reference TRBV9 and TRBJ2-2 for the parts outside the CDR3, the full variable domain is DSGVTQTPKHLITATGQRVTLRCSPRSGDLSVYWYQQSLDQGLQFLIQYYNGEERAKGNILERFSAQQFPDLHSELNLSSLELGDSALYFCASSLRGLENTGELFFGEGSRLTVL.